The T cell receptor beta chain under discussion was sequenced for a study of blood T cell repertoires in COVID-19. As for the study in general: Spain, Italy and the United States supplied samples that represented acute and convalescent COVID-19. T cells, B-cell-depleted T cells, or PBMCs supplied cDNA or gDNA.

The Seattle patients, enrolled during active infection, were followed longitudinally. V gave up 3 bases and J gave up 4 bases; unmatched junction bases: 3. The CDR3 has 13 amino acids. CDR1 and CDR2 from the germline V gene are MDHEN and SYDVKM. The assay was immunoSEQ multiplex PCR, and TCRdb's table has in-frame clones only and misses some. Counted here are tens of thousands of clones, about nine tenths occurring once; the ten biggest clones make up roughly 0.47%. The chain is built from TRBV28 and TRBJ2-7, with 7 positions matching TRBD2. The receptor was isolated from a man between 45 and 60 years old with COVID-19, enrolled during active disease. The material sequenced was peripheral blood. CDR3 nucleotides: TGTGCCAGCAGTTTCTGGGGGGGGTACGAGCAGTACTTC. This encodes CASSFWGGYEQYF.